This TCR beta chain stems from a study of T cell repertoires in cytomegalovirus infection. This clonotype was observed a few times. Its cognate antigen is unknown. Via MiXCR, TCRdb re-called the reads, giving one row per CDR3 protein. Altogether fewer than 900,000 distinct CDR3 sequences are present, 25% to 35% being singletons, with the ten largest covering around 13%. CDR3 length: 11 amino acids. Trimming pared 2 bases from V and 8 bases from J, leaving 6 bases between. The germline CDR1 and CDR2 sequences are MNHEY and SVGAGI. This material consisted of cultured CD8+ T cells from PBMCs, taken from culture after CMV antigen stimulation. The receptor was isolated from a human donor in good health (CMV status not recorded). Some clones in this sample may be carry-over from other donors' samples. V and J are TRBV6-5 and TRBJ1-2; no firm D call. CDR3 coding DNA: TGTGCCAGCAGTTACGGGCAGGGCTACACCTTC. Encoded protein: CASSYGQGYTF.